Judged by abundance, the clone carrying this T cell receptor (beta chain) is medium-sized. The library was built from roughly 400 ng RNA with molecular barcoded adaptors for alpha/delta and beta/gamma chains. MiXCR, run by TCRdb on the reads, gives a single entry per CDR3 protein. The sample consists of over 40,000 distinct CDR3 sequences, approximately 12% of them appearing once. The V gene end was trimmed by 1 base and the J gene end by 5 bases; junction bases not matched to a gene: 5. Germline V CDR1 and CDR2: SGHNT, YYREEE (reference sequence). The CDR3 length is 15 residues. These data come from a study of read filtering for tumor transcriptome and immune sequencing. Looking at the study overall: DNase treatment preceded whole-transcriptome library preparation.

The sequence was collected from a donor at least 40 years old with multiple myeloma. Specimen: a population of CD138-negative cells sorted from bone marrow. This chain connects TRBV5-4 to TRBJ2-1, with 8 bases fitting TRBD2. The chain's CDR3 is CASSLRRGDHNEQFF. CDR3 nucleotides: TGTGCCAGCAGCTTGCGGCGGGGGGACCACAATGAGCAGTTCTTC.